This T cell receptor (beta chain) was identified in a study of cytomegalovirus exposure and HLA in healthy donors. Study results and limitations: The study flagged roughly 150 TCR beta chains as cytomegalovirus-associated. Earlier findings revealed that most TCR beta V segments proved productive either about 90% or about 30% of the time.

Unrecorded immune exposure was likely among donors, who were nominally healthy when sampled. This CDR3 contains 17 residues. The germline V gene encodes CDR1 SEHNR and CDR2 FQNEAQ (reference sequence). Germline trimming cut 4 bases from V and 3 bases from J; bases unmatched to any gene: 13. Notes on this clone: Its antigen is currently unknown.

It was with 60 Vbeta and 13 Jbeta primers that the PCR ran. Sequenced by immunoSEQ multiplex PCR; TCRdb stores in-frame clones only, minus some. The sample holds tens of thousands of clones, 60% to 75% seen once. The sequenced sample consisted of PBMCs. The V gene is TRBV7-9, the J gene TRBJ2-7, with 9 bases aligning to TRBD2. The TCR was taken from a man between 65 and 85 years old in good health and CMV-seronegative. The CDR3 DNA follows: TGTGCCAGCAGCTCGTCGGGCGGGAGGGCCTTTCGCTACGAGCAGTACTTC. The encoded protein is CASSSSGGRAFRYEQYF.